The source of this TCR beta chain is a study of cytomegalovirus exposure and HLA in healthy donors. Broader study findings: Among TCR beta chains, those listed as cytomegalovirus-associated numbered over 150.

This clone was observed a few times. Its target is unknown. PCR primers comprised 60 Vbeta and 13 Jbeta primers. Profiling relied on immunoSEQ multiplex PCR, and the TCRdb table lists in-frame clones only, not all of them. In the table there are about 120,000 clones, roughly 78% of which are singletons. This sequence was found in a young man in good health and CMV-seropositive. The sample comprised PBMCs.

In DNA, the CDR3 is TGTGCCAGCAGCTTAGATGGGCAGAGCTTATCCTACGAGCAGTACTTC. Translation: CASSLDGQSLSYEQYF. The gene calls are TRBV7-8 and TRBJ2-7; D gene ambiguous. CDR3 length: 16 residues. The germline V gene has CDR1 SGHVS and CDR2 FQNEAQ. Deletions cut 1 base from V and 1 base from J, with 14 bases between. Full variable domain (missing parts from reference TRBV7-8 and TRBJ2-7): GAGVSQSPRYKVAKRGQDVALRCDPISGHVSLFWYQQALGQGPEFLTYFQNEAQLDKSGLPSDRFFAERPEGSVSTLKIQRTQQEDSAVYLCASSLDGQSLSYEQYFGPGTRLTVT.